A selection of T cell receptor beta chains follows, all from one sample in a study of neoadjuvant anti-PD-1 for oral cavity cancer. The table came from immunoSEQ multiplex PCR; TCRdb's copy has only in-frame clones and leaves some out. Altogether just over 65,000 clones are present, roughly 84% being singletons, with the ten largest covering 3% to 3.5%. Source: PBMCs, taken after nivolumab (anti-PD-1) treatment. The source of these receptors is a person aged 35 to 85 with oral cavity squamous cell carcinoma. Each CDR3 is given with its conserved first and last residue. The order of the fields is D gene, V gene, clone size, J gene, CDR3 protein, CDR3 DNA. The D gene is left open where the match is weak. The size field is filled for only some rows; it gives once, few, many or a size class.

TRBD1	TRBV30	once	TRBJ2-4	CAWQGENIQYF	TGTGCCTGGCAGGGGGAAAACATTCAGTACTTC
.	TRBV19	.	TRBJ2-6	CATRSSGANVLTF	TGTGCCACCAGGAGTTCTGGGGCCAACGTCCTGACTTTC
TRBD2	TRBV5-8	.	TRBJ2-4	CASSSGLAGEGNIQYF	TGTGCCAGCAGCTCTGGACTAGCGGGAGAGGGGAACATTCAGTACTTC
TRBD1	TRBV5-1	.	TRBJ1-5	CASSPGQGDQPQHF	TGCGCCAGCAGTCCGGGACAGGGTGATCAGCCCCAGCATTTT
.	TRBV5-1	once	TRBJ2-1	CASSFRVGEQFF	TGCGCCAGCAGCTTCAGGGTTGGTGAGCAGTTCTTC
.	TRBV10-1	once	TRBJ2-1	CARRGSYPHNEQFF	TGCGCCAGAAGGGGCTCTTACCCCCACAATGAGCAGTTCTTC
.	TRBV6-5	.	TRBJ2-7	CASTSRGAPYEQYF	TGTGCCAGCACCTCTCGCGGGGCTCCCTACGAGCAGTACTTC
TRBD1	TRBV5-1	.	TRBJ1-2	CASSREARQGMVGGYTF	TGCGCCAGCTCCCGGGAGGCCAGACAGGGAATGGTCGGCGGCTACACCTTC
TRBD2	TRBV11-2	.	TRBJ2-1	CASIQGLAGAGEQFF	TGTGCCAGCATCCAGGGACTAGCGGGAGCGGGTGAGCAGTTCTTC
TRBD2	TRBV30	.	TRBJ2-5	CAWSVGSGGYETQYF	TGTGCCTGGAGTGTAGGTAGCGGGGGATATGAGACCCAGTACTTC
.	TRBV19	.	TRBJ1-5	CASKSQEGNQPQHF	TGTGCCAGTAAGTCCCAGGAGGGCAATCAGCCCCAGCATTTT
TRBD1	TRBV10-3	.	TRBJ2-7	CAISFGTGIYEQYF	TGTGCCATCAGCTTTGGGACAGGGATCTACGAGCAGTACTTC
TRBD1	TRBV2	.	TRBJ2-7	CASSRGQSYYEQYF	TGTGCCAGCTCCAGGGGACAGAGCTACTACGAGCAGTACTTC
TRBD2	TRBV5-1	.	TRBJ2-7	CASTVGGLAGDEQYF	TGCGCCAGCACGGTGGGGGGACTAGCGGGAGACGAGCAGTACTTC
.	TRBV2	.	TRBJ1-2	CASSEGLNYGYTF	TGTGCCAGCAGTGAGGGGCTTAACTATGGCTACACCTTC
.	TRBV28	.	TRBJ2-7	CASSLSGSSNEQYF	TGTGCCAGCAGTTTAAGTGGGAGCAGCAACGAGCAGTACTTC
.	TRBV7-6	.	TRBJ1-2	CASSPGTGTNYGYTF	TGTGCCAGCAGCCCTGGCACGGGTACTAACTATGGCTACACCTTC
.	TRBV5-5	.	TRBJ2-5	CASSLQALPMETQYF	TGTGCCAGCAGCTTGCAAGCCCTACCTATGGAGACCCAGTACTTC
TRBD2	TRBV9	once	TRBJ2-3	CASSLGTRLQDTQYF	TGTGCCAGCAGCTTGGGGACTAGGCTTCAAGATACGCAGTATTTT
TRBD1	TRBV10-3	.	TRBJ1-1	CAITGGEGTEAFF	TGTGCCATAACAGGGGGTGAGGGTACTGAAGCTTTCTTT
.	TRBV30	.	TRBJ2-7	CAWSSGVSYEQYF	TGTGCCTGGAGTTCGGGGGTCTCCTACGAGCAGTACTTC
TRBD1	TRBV6-1	.	TRBJ1-5	CATQGAEQPQHF	TGTGCCACACAGGGGGCCGAACAGCCCCAGCATTTT